This TCR beta chain came from a study of OX40 agonist ivuxolimab in advanced cancers. Findings and caveats of the study: Doses of 0.1 to 3.0 mg/kg were accompanied by clonal expansion of CD4+ and CD8+ blood T cells by week 6.

A word on this clone: Its cognate antigen is unknown.

At cycle 4 day 1, cycle 7 day 1, and baseline, blood was sampled. Clones were sequenced by immunoSEQ multiplex PCR, and TCRdb holds only the in-frame ones, with some missing. This table has about 110,000 clones, under 95% appearing once. The material sequenced was CD4+ or CD8+ T cells sorted from blood, taken in a trial of the OX40 agonist ivuxolimab. The source of this sequence is an adult with an advanced solid tumor such as melanoma, head and neck, liver or kidney cancer.

DNA of the CDR3: TGTGCCAGCAGCATCGGGGGGCCGGGCTCCTACGAGCAGTACTTC. Protein product: CASSIGGPGSYEQYF. The J gene is TRBJ2-7, the V gene TRBV11-2; tentatively, D is TRBD2 (7 bases). The germline gives CDR1 SGHAT, CDR2 FQNNGV. V lost 5 bases to trimming and J lost 0 bases, with 14 bases between them. CDR3 length: 15 residues. Full variable domain (rest looked up from reference TRBV11-2 and TRBJ2-7): EAGVAQSPRYKIIEKRQSVAFWCNPISGHATLYWYQQILGQGPKLLIQFQNNGVVDDSQLPKDRFSAERLKGVDSTLKIQPAKLEDSAVYLCASSIGGPGSYEQYFGPGTRLTVT.